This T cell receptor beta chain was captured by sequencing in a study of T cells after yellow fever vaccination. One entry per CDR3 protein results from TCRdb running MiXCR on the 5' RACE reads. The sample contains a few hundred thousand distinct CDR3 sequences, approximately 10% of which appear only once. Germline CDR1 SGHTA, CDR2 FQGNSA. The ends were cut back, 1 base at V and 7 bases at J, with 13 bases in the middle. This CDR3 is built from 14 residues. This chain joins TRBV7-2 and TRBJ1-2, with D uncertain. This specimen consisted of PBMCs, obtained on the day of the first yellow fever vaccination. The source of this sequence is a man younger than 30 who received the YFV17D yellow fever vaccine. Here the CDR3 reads CASSLESGVRGYTF. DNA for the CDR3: TGTGCCAGCAGCTTAGAGTCCGGGGTCCGTGGCTACACCTTC.